This T cell receptor beta chain originates from a study of cytomegalovirus exposure and HLA in healthy donors. Study-level points and caveats: When a later analysis compared HLA-associated TCR beta chains with equally common others, the HLA-associated chains turned out to be more clonally expanded and to have lower generation probabilities. Across donors, most TCRs were seen rarely, yet some public ones were widespread.

A word on this clone: Its target is unknown.

With 60 Vbeta and 13 Jbeta primers, the PCR was carried out. The assay was immunoSEQ multiplex PCR, and TCRdb's table has in-frame clones only and misses some. The top ten clones hold about 1.8% of a sample with fewer than 120,000 clones, approximately 83% of them seen once. From germline, CDR1 is SGHRS and CDR2 YFSETQ. Between the trimmed V and J ends, which lost 0 bases and 9 bases, there was a span of 16 bases. This CDR3 comprises 15 residues. The chain links TRBV5-1 to TRBJ1-3; D is perhaps TRBD1 (6 bases). The sequenced material came from PBMCs. The sequence derives from a man in his forties or fifties in good health and CMV-seronegative. CDR3 coding DNA: TGCGCCAGCAGCTTGGCCTCGACAGGAACGCGCACCATATATTTT. Protein sequence: CASSLASTGTRTIYF.